This T cell receptor (beta chain) was sequenced during a study of cytomegalovirus exposure and HLA in healthy donors (dated by TCRdb to about 2017). Background for the entire study: An earlier analysis of approximately 640 of the donors reported about 250 Gb of sequence data and roughly 100 million unique TCR beta sequences from about 179 million T cells. The T cell repertoires of about 700 subjects were profiled by immunosequencing and related to cytomegalovirus serostatus. Every repertoire in the discovery cohort had been generated on one and the same sequencing platform. Around 320 gigabases of sequencing data and around 87 million unique TCR sequences were included in an early release covering under 650 HLA-typed donors. Among a few hundred genotyped donors of the cohort, an average of around 240,000 unique TCR beta nucleotide sequences were sequenced per donor, roughly 20% of them non-productive. To decide whether each TCR beta V gene segment behaved as functional or pseudogenic, an earlier analysis of approximately 620 of the donors relied on high-throughput TCR beta sequencing. Donor age, sex, ethnicity and CMV serostatus were collected together with the repertoire data. To predict cytomegalovirus infection status, the study brought together high-throughput TCR immunosequencing, statistical association of individual TCRs with disease status, and machine learning. Of the roughly 410 genotyped donors, 75% to 85% were placed in the genetic ancestry cluster associated with self-reported Caucasian donors. In the later analysis, no new phenotypic data were used to find candidate immune exposures; instead, reliance was placed on TCR beta sequences and their occurrence across donors. Both class I and class II loci were covered by HLA typing, at four-digit resolution. The aim of the study was to test whether cataloging public T cell receptors could identify signatures of past pathogen exposure. Along with the roughly 610-subject first cohort, a separate validation cohort of around 110 different subjects was used. Typing coverage differed by locus: A, B, C, DRB1 and DQB1 were typed in about 620-630 donors, DQA1 in approximately 520, DPA1 in 606, and DPB1 in 450 to 480. About five DR-DQ haplotypes were handled as single units for association and clustering because linkage in the cohort was strong. In a later analysis, previously published TCR beta repertoires from 550 to 700 donors were re-analyzed and high-resolution HLA genotyping was added so that TCR occurrence patterns could be studied. A later genetic analysis took genome-wide SNP genotypes for about three fifths of the roughly 670 donors and used that subset as a discovery cohort. Here is what the overall study found, with its caveats: Most TCR sequences were observed very rarely across donors, whereas some public TCRs were present in many individuals. Immune exposure information for the cohort was limited to CMV serostatus. Cytomegalovirus status was reported to be diagnosed by the classifier with high specificity and sensitivity in both the original and validation cohorts. Correlated functional status among segregating V segments might reflect linkage disequilibrium, but an unknown experimental factor could not be ruled out. In a later analysis, some 18,000 TCR beta sequences were associated with specific HLA alleles at a false discovery rate of 0.05. Most CMV-associated TCR beta chains appeared to be HLA-restricted in a later analysis, and the HLA associations seemed to be driven largely by CMV exposure. When HLA alleles, especially DR and DQ, strongly co-occurred, attributing TCR associations to individual alleles was difficult. Three of the identified cytomegalovirus-associated TCR beta chains were confirmed in vitro to be specific for cytomegalovirus antigens. Because counts were too low, under 20 rarely observed V segments, including chromosome 9 orphons, were left out of the earlier analysis of 500 to 650 of the donors. In a later analysis, the rate of TCR association differed among HLA loci, with DRB1 alleles having the most associated TCRs and HLA-C alleles having the fewest. A cluster of highly shared sequence variants was judged likely to be a technical artifact of the sequencing pipeline. In an earlier analysis of roughly 560 of the donors, most TCR beta V segments were observed in productive rearrangements about 87% or about 30% of the time, broadly matching IMGT annotations. This cohort had only TCR beta chains sequenced, and the lack of alpha or paired-chain data limited which features could be detected. HLA typing was unavailable for some donors at each locus, so association tests used only the typed subset. The presence/absence analyses assumed that sequencing depth was roughly uniform across donors, and that assumption may not be true. According to a later genetic analysis, donors in an Asian-associated ancestry cluster had fewer N-insertions in productive TCRs than the approximately 650-donor mean. In a later analysis, HLA-associated TCR beta chains were found to be more clonally expanded and to have lower generation probabilities than equally common non-associated chains. A later genetic analysis associated a missense DCLRE1C variant with V-gene and J-gene trimming of TCR beta chains, and an independent cohort replicated the association. In the study, some 160 TCR beta chains were listed as associated with cytomegalovirus. In a later analysis, several top co-occurrence clusters were reported to appear linked to parvovirus B19, influenza, CMV and Epstein-Barr virus. According to the authors, the approach could potentially be generalized to other disease states and immunological phenotypes. A further reported finding was that TCR beta sequences accurately predicted the HLA-A and HLA-B alleles for most subjects in the first cohort.

A word on this clone: The clone's antigen remains unknown. No per-base quality is available; no much larger clone lies one base away.

The cohort comprised some 680 healthy bone marrow donors. At the time of sampling, all cohort members were nominally healthy, though unrecorded immune exposures were likely present. The donor tested CMV seronegative, placing the donor among the 350 or so seronegative members of the cohort. A peripheral blood sample was collected from each donor, and TCR beta sequencing was performed on peripheral blood mononuclear cells. The Qiagen DNeasy Blood Extraction Kit was used to extract genomic DNA from the blood cell samples. Libraries were constructed by the immunoSEQ multiplex PCR assay. A mixture of 60 forward primers for TCR Vbeta segments and 13 reverse primers for TCR Jbeta segments was used in the multiplex PCR. The CDR3 region of rearranged TCR beta genes was amplified from genomic DNA by a multiplex PCR assay. Amplified TCR beta libraries were sequenced as 87-base-pair reads on the Illumina HiSeq System. The authors' pipeline ran thus. In a later analysis, about 80 million unique TCR beta chains were counted across the 690 or so repertoires, and roughly 11 million of these chains were shared by at least two donors. A nearest-neighbor algorithm error-corrected the raw reads and collapsed the reads into unique sequences, merging closely related sequences to remove PCR and sequencing errors. V, D and J gene segments were assigned by aligning CDR3 sequences to IMGT reference sequences. For a sequence to be retained, a match of at least six nucleotides was required to both a V gene segment and a J gene segment. A rearrangement was called productive if the CDR3 had no stop codons and remained in frame with V and J, and every other rearrangement was called non-productive. Following IMGT convention, CDR3 was defined as the stretch from the second conserved V-encoded cysteine to the conserved J-encoded phenylalanine. The earlier analysis of 500 to 600 of the donors excluded sequences that lacked an unambiguous match to a single V gene segment. An earlier analysis of a few hundred of the donors called V segments functional above 56.7% productive rearrangements and segregating when the between-donor standard deviation exceeded 5%. A statistical classification framework was built to diagnose cytomegalovirus status from the catalog of TCR beta chain sequences. V and J gene assignment, in a later analysis, came from comparing TCR nucleotide sequences with IMGT/GENE-DB human TR gene sequences. Using the TCRdist pipeline, a later analysis assigned CDR3 sequences along with most-parsimonious VDJ recombination scenarios. In a later analysis, every TCR beta chain was defined by the combination of its CDR3 amino acid sequence and its V-gene family, and reads without a unique V-gene family were dropped. In a later analysis, approximately 590 highly shared, low-generation-probability nucleotide sequences were removed to address suspected cross-contamination and a sequencing artifact. In a later analysis, a clonal expansion index for each public chain was calculated from normalized within-repertoire ranks of inferred template counts. Generation probabilities in a later analysis came from a VDJ recombination model fitted to out-of-frame rearrangements, and those results were checked against IGoR. In a later analysis, TCR-TCR, TCR-HLA and TCR-CMV co-occurrence was scored with hypergeometric tests, and a repertoire-size bias correction was applied to TCR pairs. To estimate false discovery rates, a later analysis permuted the HLA or CMV assignments 20 times. In a later analysis, co-occurring TCRs were grouped using DBSCAN, and TCRdist sequence similarity was added for clustering within HLA-allele-positive subsets. Repertoires with fewer than 30,000 or more than 120,000 public chains, plus five repertoires with anomalous nucleotide sharing, were excluded from co-occurrence clustering. TCRdb mirrors the immuneACCESS table, restricted to in-frame sequences. Some clones are absent from its copies; in checked studies, under half trace to an unresolved V gene, and the reason for the others is unknown. That table is the source of V, J and clone size, and D and trimming were worked out from the DNA. The sample table contains 150,000 to 200,000 clones; only one count was recorded for roughly three quarters of them. The ten largest account for 3.1% of the sample.

This TCR was sampled from a male donor in good health and CMV-seronegative. Sample: PBMCs.

For the CDR3, the sequence is CASSSGDRGHTDTQYF. The DNA sequence reads TGCGCCAGCAGCTCGGGGGACCGCGGTCACACAGATACGCAGTATTTT. The chain joins TRBV5-1 to TRBJ2-3; a tentative D match to TRBD2 spans 6 bases. For CDR1 and CDR2, the germline V gene lists SGHRS and YFSETQ. The cysteine opens and the phenylalanine closes a CDR3 of 16 amino acids. Just CDR3 DNA is preserved here, 48 bases in frame from base 1. V is shortened by 3 bases, J by 2 bases, and the region joining them spans 16 bases.